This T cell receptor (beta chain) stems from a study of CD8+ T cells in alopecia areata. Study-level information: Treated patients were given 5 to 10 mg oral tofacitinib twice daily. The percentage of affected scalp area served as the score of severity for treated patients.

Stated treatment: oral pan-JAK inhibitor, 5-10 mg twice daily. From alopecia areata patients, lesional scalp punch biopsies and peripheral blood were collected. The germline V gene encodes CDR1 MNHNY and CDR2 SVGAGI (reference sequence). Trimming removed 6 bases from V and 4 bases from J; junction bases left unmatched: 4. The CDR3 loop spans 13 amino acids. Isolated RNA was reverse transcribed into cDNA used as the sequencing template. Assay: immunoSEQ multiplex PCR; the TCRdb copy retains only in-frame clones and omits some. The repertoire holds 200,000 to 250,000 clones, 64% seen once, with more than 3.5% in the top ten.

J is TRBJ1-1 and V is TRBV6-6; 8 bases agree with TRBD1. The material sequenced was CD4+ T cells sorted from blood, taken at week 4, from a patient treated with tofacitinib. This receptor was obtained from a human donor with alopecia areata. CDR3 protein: CASRDRVSTEAFF. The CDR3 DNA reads TGTGCCAGCAGGGACAGGGTTAGCACTGAAGCTTTCTTT.